This TCR beta chain was identified during a study of CD8+ T cells in alopecia areata. The study's findings and limits: The study found higher clonality in lesional than normal scalp, especially in alopecia totalis/universalis.

Extraction and reverse transcription of RNA yielded cDNA as the sequencing template. The repertoire was sequenced with immunoSEQ multiplex PCR; TCRdb's copy has only in-frame clones and lacks some. The sample lists 89,000 or so clones; just over 50% were seen once. Starting from PBMCs, sorting isolated CD4+ and CD8+ T cells. This clone appeared once. The antigen remains undetermined. The same CDR3 can be traced to other DNA sequences in this sample. Germline CDR1 MNHEY, CDR2 SMNVEV (reference sequence). This CDR3 has 13 residues. J was trimmed by 2 bases and V by 6 bases; bases with no gene match: 3. The gene calls are TRBV27 and TRBJ2-7, with 8 bases identical to TRBD2. The origin of this receptor is a human donor with alopecia areata. Specimen: NKG2D-high CD8+ T cells sorted from blood. The DNA for the CDR3 is TGTGCCAGCAGCCGGGGGGGACCCTACGAGCAGTACTTC. Residues: CASSRGGPYEQYF.